One sample yielded the 18 T cell receptor beta chains listed below, sequenced in a study of CD8 T cells in ankylosing spondylitis. Study conclusions and caveats: Characteristic, it appeared, of ankylosing spondylitis blood was a TCR beta motif of roughly 8 highly homologous variants.

TCRdb redid the calling of the 5' RACE reads with MiXCR, one entry per CDR3 protein. The table lists hundreds of thousands of distinct CDR3 sequences, 9.5% to 15% of them singletons. Their specific antigens are unknown. The sequencing sample was made of blood, either unsorted or a sorted T cell fraction (not recorded which). Receptor source: a male donor with ankylosing spondylitis.

The rearrangement links TRBV12-3 or TRBV12-4 to TRBJ1-1, with 9 bases identical to TRBD1. CDR3 length: 15 amino acids. J lost 4 bases, V lost 5 bases, and 8 bases had no gene match. CDR3 amino acids: CASSPQQGAGTEAFF. In nucleotides, the CDR3 is TGTGCCAGCAGTCCCCAACAGGGGGCGGGCACTGAAGCTTTCTTT.

In this sample, this clonotype turned up a few times. This chain joins TRBV7-2 and TRBJ2-7, with D perhaps assigned TRBD1 or TRBD2 (5 bases each). The ends were cut back, 3 bases at V and 7 bases at J, with 13 bases in the middle. This CDR3 has 13 amino acids. Germline V gene sequence: CDR1 SGHTA, CDR2 FQGNSA. The CDR3 here is CASSLNEGREQYF. CDR3 DNA: TGTGCCAGCAGCTTGAATGAGGGGCGGGAGCAGTACTTC.

The chain combines TRBV30 with TRBJ2-5; TRBD1 aligns across 7 bases. Trimming cost V 2 bases and J 4 bases; bases outside gene matches: 1. Germline V gene lookup returns CDR1 GTSNPN and CDR2 SVGIG (reference sequence). CDR3 length: 12 amino acids. The DNA for the CDR3 is TGTGCCTGGAGTTCAGGGGGAGAGACCCAGTACTTC. Residues: CAWSSGGETQYF.

This clonotype was seen a single time. V is TRBV3-1 and J is TRBJ1-2; D may be TRBD1 (6 bases). CDR3 length: 13 residues. V lost 4 bases and J 5 bases, leaving 11 bases between the germline ends. Germline V gene data show CDR1 as LGHDT and CDR2 as YNNKEL (reference sequence). CDR3 protein: CASSPLQGYGYTF. The CDR3, as DNA: TGTGCCAGCAGCCCATTACAGGGATATGGCTACACCTTC.

This clonotype showed up just a few times. V usage is TRBV20-1 and J usage is TRBJ1-2; D uncertain. Germline V gives CDR1 DFQATT, CDR2 SNEGSKA (reference sequence). The length of the CDR3 is 12 residues. The V end lost 5 bases, the J end lost 8 bases, and 15 bases lay between the germline ends. The CDR3 is CSARPPQTGYTF. The CDR3 DNA is TGCAGTGCTCGACCCCCGCAAACGGGCTACACCTTC.

This chain links TRBV7-2 with TRBJ2-4, with 12 positions matching TRBD2. This CDR3 spans 15 amino acids. Losses at the gene ends were 5 bases for V and 7 bases for J; bases not matched to a gene: 6. Germline lookup yields CDR1 SGHTA and CDR2 FQGNSA. The CDR3 sequence: CASSQLAGGVNIQYF. The CDR3 DNA is TGTGCCAGCAGCCAACTAGCGGGAGGCGTTAACATTCAGTACTTC.

The J gene is TRBJ2-1, the V gene TRBV18; 13 positions agree with TRBD2. The CDR3 loop spans 15 amino acids. V trimming: 5 bases; J trimming: 3 bases; junction bases outside the gene matches: 1. Germline V gene data show CDR1 as KGHSH and CDR2 as LQKENI. The CDR3 DNA sequence: TGTGCCAGCTCAGGACTAGCGGGGGACTACAATGAGCAGTTCTTC. It codes for CASSGLAGDYNEQFF. Combining the CDR3 with reference TRBV18 and TRBJ2-1 gives the whole variable domain NAGVMQNPRHLVRRRGQEARLRCSPMKGHSHVYWYRQLPEEGLKFMVYLQKENIIDESGMPKERFSAEFPKEGPSILRIQQVVRGDSAAYFCASSGLAGDYNEQFFGPGTRLTVL.

The chain is built from TRBV5-1 and TRBJ2-7, with D perhaps matching TRBD2 (5 bases). This CDR3 region has 14 residues. Per germline, CDR1 SGHRS and CDR2 YFSETQ. Trimming took 0 bases from V and 3 from J, leaving 10 bases between them. The CDR3 here is CASSLAGGDYEQYV. The CDR3 region has the DNA TGCGCCAGCAGCTTGGCCGGAGGAGACTACGAGCAGTACGTC.

This sequence joins TRBV7-9 and TRBJ1-2; perhaps TRBD1 as D (5 bases). Germline CDR1 reads SEHNR; CDR2 reads FQNEAQ (reference sequence). This CDR3 contains 13 residues. V lost 5 bases and J lost 4, with 11 bases in between. The CDR3 nucleotides are TGTGCCAGCAGCCGGGACGGATTCTATGGCTACACCTTC. It translates to CASSRDGFYGYTF.

This clonotype occurred a few times. This chain links TRBV11-2 with TRBJ1-1; no clear D gene. The CDR3 covers 13 residues. Germline CDR1 is SGHAT and CDR2 is FQNNGV. Trimming removed 1 base from V and 4 bases from J, with 7 bases in between. CDR3 sequence (DNA): TGTGCCAGCAGCTTAGTGGCGGTCACTGAAGCTTTCTTT. It yields the protein CASSLVAVTEAFF.

CDR3 region: CSERTANTEAFF. The DNA of the CDR3 is TGCAGCGAACGGACAGCCAACACTGAAGCTTTCTTT. This chain connects TRBV29-1 to TRBJ1-1; tentatively, D is TRBD1 (6 bases). The CDR3 consists of 12 residues. V lost 7 bases, J lost 2 bases, and 11 bases lay in between. Germline V CDR1 and CDR2: SQVTM, ANQGSEA.

J is TRBJ2-1 and V is TRBV5-1; 8 bases align to TRBD2. The CDR3 runs 15 residues. The germline gives CDR1 SGHRS, CDR2 YFSETQ. The J segment lost 2 bases and the V segment lost 7 bases, leaving 8 bases of the junction unmatched. The CDR3 DNA sequence: TGCGCCAGCCAGGGACTAGTGGGAACCTACAATGAGCAGTTCTTC. Translating it yields CASQGLVGTYNEQFF.

V usage is TRBV7-6 and J usage is TRBJ2-7; no reliable D call. This CDR3 is 13 amino acids long. Germline values: CDR1 SGHVS, CDR2 FNYEAQ. V was pared by 9 bases and J by 0 bases, with 12 bases between. CDR3 coding DNA: TGTGCCAGGAAGGGCCGACCCTCCTACGAGCAGTACGTC. Translated: CARKGRPSYEQYV.

The chain uses TRBV29-1 and TRBJ1-2; TRBD1 aligns across 8 bases. The CDR3 is 15 residues long. Trimming at V came to 4 bases and at J to 3 bases, leaving 10 bases not matched to a gene. The germline CDR1 and CDR2 sequences are SQVTM and ANQGSEA. The CDR3 DNA follows: TGCAGCGTTGGGGGGGGACAGGAGGGGTACTATGGCTACACCTTC. Protein sequence: CSVGGGQEGYYGYTF.

This clonotype has a handful of counts. The V gene is TRBV7-9, the J gene TRBJ1-1; D remains ambiguous. CDR1 is SEHNR, CDR2 FQNEAQ, per germline (reference sequence). With 1 base removed from V and 7 bases from J, the gap between germline ends came to 4 bases. The CDR3 is 11 amino acids. The chain's CDR3 is CASSLVYEAFF. CDR3 coding DNA: TGTGCCAGCAGCTTAGTATATGAAGCTTTCTTT.

The chain employs TRBV27 and TRBJ1-3, with a tentative D call TRBD1 (5 bases). Germline assignment: CDR1 MNHEY and CDR2 SMNVEV (reference sequence). Trimming cost V 3 bases and J 10 bases, with 13 bases left between them. This CDR3 has 13 residues. CDR3 bases: TGTGCCAGCAGTTTGGACAACGGGAGGACCATATATTTT. Its translation is CASSLDNGRTIYF.

This clonotype was seen a few times. The chain recombines TRBV25-1 with TRBJ1-1, with D possibly matching TRBD1 (5 bases). The CDR3 totals 12 residues. Trimming removed 7 bases from V and 2 bases from J, with 8 bases in between. Germline CDR1 MGHDK, CDR2 SYGVNS. CDR3 coding DNA: TGTGCCAGCACCCAGGGCAACACTGAAGCTTTCTTT. Amino acids: CASTQGNTEAFF.

This clonotype was recorded a few times. This chain links TRBV5-8 with TRBJ2-1; 10 positions match TRBD2. Germline V lookup: CDR1 SGHTS, CDR2 YDEGEE. The CDR3 totals 16 residues. The V gene end was trimmed by 6 bases and the J gene end by 0 bases; junction bases not matched to a gene: 6. The CDR3 loop is CASIRSGRASYNEQFF. In DNA, the CDR3 is TGTGCCAGCATTCGCAGCGGGAGGGCCTCCTACAATGAGCAGTTCTTC.